The source of this T cell receptor beta chain is a study of blood T cell repertoires in COVID-19. CDR3 length: 15 amino acids. V was trimmed by 0 bases and J by 7 bases, leaving 15 bases between them. The germline gives CDR1 MNHNY, CDR2 SVGAGI (reference sequence). Data came from immunoSEQ multiplex PCR; TCRdb stores just in-frame clones and leaves some out. This table holds about 98,000 clones, roughly 80% found once. The sample taken for sequencing was peripheral blood. The rearrangement joins TRBV6-6 to TRBJ1-2, with D maybe TRBD1 (5 bases). The source of this sequence is a man in his 70s with active or convalescent COVID-19. CDR3 sequence reads: CASSYSAEGVRGYTF. The DNA for the CDR3 is TGTGCCAGCAGTTACTCTGCGGAAGGGGTGCGTGGCTACACCTTC.